This T cell receptor (beta chain) derives from a study of T cell responses to AZD1222 COVID-19 vaccine. Overall study findings and caveats: Vaccine-related CD4 TCRs covered spike, predominating at 160-218 and 743-854. Baseline seropositives among AZD1222 recipients totaled only six. Donors skewed white British and female; clonal diversity was possibly underestimated. All repertoire sampling was performed exclusively after the peak T cell response.

Germline CDR1 and CDR2: MRHNA and SNTAGT. Losses at the gene ends were 5 bases for V and 3 bases for J; bases not matched to a gene: 2. The CDR3 length is 14 residues. The data were produced by immunoSEQ multiplex PCR, yet TCRdb's version contains in-frame clones alone and is incomplete. The data show 80,000 to 90,000 clones, roughly 88% seen once. As regards this clone: Its specificity is not known.

The TCR sequence derives from an adult in good health. The rearrangement links TRBV6-4 to TRBJ2-2; the match to TRBD1 covers 8 bases. Sequencing was performed on peripheral blood, taken on day 0 of MenACWY control vaccination. In DNA, the CDR3 is TGTGCCAGCAGTCCACAGGGGGACACCGGGGAGCTGTTTTTT. The encoded protein is CASSPQGDTGELFF.